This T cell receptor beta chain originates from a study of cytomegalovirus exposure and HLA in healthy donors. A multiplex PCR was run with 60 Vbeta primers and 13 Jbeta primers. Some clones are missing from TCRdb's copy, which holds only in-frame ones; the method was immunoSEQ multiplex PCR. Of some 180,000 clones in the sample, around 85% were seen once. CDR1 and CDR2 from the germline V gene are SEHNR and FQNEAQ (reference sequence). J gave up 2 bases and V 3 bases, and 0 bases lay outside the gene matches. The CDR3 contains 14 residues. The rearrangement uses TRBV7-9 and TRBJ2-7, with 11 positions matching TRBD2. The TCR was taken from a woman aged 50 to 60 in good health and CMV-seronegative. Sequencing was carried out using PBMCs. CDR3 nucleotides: TGTGCCAGCAGCTTGGGACTAGCGGCCTACGAGCAGTACTTC. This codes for CASSLGLAAYEQYF.